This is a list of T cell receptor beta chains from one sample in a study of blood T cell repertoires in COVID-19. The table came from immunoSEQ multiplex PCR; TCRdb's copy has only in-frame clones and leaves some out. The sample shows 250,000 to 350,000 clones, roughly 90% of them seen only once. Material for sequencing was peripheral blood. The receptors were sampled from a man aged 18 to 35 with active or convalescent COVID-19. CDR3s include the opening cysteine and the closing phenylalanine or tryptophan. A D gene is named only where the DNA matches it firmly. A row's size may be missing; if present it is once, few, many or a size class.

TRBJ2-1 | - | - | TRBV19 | TGTGCCAGTAGTGCGAGCATTGGTAATGAGCAGTTCTTC | CASSASIGNEQFF
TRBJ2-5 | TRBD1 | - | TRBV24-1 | TGTGCCACCAGTGATCCGACCGGGACAGGGGACGAGACCCAGTACTTC | CATSDPTGTGDETQYF
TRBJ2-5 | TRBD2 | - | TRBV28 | TGTGCCAGCAGTTACGGGAGGGAGACCCAGTACTTC | CASSYGRETQYF
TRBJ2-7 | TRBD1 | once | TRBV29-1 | TGCAGCGTTGTAGAAACTACAGGGGGCTACGAGCAGTACTTC | CSVVETTGGYEQYF
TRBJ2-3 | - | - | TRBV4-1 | TGCGCCAGCAGCCCAGGCAGCACAGATACGCAGTATTTT | CASSPGSTDTQYF
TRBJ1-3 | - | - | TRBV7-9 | TGTGCCAGCAGCCCCCGGACACCTGGGGGAAACACCATATATTTT | CASSPRTPGGNTIYF
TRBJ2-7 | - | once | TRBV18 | TGTGCCAGCTCACAACAAGGGGAGGCCGAGCAGTACTTC | CASSQQGEAEQYF
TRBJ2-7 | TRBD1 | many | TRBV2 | TGTGCCAGCAGTTACATTGACAGGGGCTACGAGCAGTACTTC | CASSYIDRGYEQYF
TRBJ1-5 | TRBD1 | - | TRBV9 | TGTGCCAGCAGCTTCGGACAGGGGAATCAGCCCCAGCATTTT | CASSFGQGNQPQHF
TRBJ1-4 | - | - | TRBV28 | TGTGCCAGCAGTTTTGCCGGGTTGACTAATGAAAAACTGTTTTTT | CASSFAGLTNEKLFF
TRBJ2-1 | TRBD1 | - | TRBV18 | TGTGCCAGCGCGACCGGGACAGTGACCCTTTTTGGCAATGAGCAGTTCTTC | CASATGTVTLFGNEQFF
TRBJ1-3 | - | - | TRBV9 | TGTGCCAGCAGCCCGGGAGGGTCAAACACCATATATTTT | CASSPGGSNTIYF
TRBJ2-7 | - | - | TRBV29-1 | TGCAGCCCTGGGAGCCGTAGCGTGTACGAGCAGTACTTC | CSPGSRSVYEQYF
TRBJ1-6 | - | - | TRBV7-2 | TGTGCCAGCAGCGGTAGCCGGGACAAGAATTCACCCCTCCACTTT | CASSGSRDKNSPLHF
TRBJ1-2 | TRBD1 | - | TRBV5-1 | TGCGCCAGCAGCTTGGGACAGGGGCGACTTGACTATGGCTACACCTTC | CASSLGQGRLDYGYTF
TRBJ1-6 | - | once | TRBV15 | TGTGCCACCAGCAGAGAACAGGGTTTCACGACCCTCCACTTT | CATSREQGFTTLHF
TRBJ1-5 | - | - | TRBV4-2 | TGTGCCAGCAGGATCGGTCCATATAGCAATCAGCCCCAGCATTTT | CASRIGPYSNQPQHF
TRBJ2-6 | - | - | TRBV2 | TGTGCCAGCCTTCATAGCTCTGGGGCCAACGTCCTGACTTTC | CASLHSSGANVLTF
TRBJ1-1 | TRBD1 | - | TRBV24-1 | TGTGCCACCAGGGGGGGGACAGGGGGCTACACTGAAGCTTTCTTT | CATRGGTGGYTEAFF
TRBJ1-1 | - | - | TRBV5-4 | TGTGCCAGCAGCCAAAACAGGGCAGTGAACACTGAAGCTTTCTTT | CASSQNRAVNTEAFF
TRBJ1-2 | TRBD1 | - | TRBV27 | TGTGCCAGCAGTTCCGACAGGGCTTTCTATGGCTACACCTTC | CASSSDRAFYGYTF
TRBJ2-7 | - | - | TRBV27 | TGTGCCAGCAGTTTACAGGGAACCTACGAGCAGTACTTC | CASSLQGTYEQYF
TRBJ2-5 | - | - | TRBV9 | TGTGCCAGCAGCCCTTGGACTAGGGGGGAGACCCAGTACTTC | CASSPWTRGETQYF
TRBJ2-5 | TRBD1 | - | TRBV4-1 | TGCGCCAGCAGCCAACTACAGGGGGCGGGAGAGACCCAGTACTTC | CASSQLQGAGETQYF